These 26 T cell receptor beta chains were sequenced from one sample in a study of CD8+CD57+ T cells in acquired aplastic anemia. TCR beta VDJ combinations and CDR3 sequences were profiled from genomic DNA. From the reads, TCRdb called clonotypes with MiXCR, one entry per CDR3 protein. The table includes around 180,000 distinct CDR3 sequences, 55% to 75% detected once. The material sequenced was sorted CD4+, CD8+, or CD8+CD57+ T cells (not recorded which) from PBMCs. The receptors here all came from a human donor in good health.

The V and J genes are TRBV10-3 and TRBJ2-7; 7 bases match TRBD1. The CDR3 runs to 14 residues. V lost 4 bases to trimming and J lost 1 base; unmatched junction nucleotides: 4. Per the germline V gene, CDR1 is ENHRY and CDR2 is SYGVKD. The CDR3 DNA follows: TGTGCCATCAGTGGGGGACAGTTATCCTACGAGCAGTACTTC. Translating gives CAISGGQLSYEQYF.

The V gene is TRBV24-1, the J gene TRBJ2-3; weak D call: TRBD2 (6 bases). V was cut by 4 bases and J by 0 bases, with 16 bases left in between. This CDR3 has 17 residues. Germline V CDR1 and CDR2: KGHDR, SFDVKD. The CDR3 spells CATSDSGTAGSTDTQYF. Here the CDR3 DNA reads TGTGCCACCAGTGACTCCGGGACGGCGGGAAGCACAGATACGCAGTATTTT.

The chain uses TRBV4-3 and TRBJ1-2; 9 bases line up with TRBD1. Germline V gene sequence: CDR1 LGHNA, CDR2 YSLEER. The V gene end was trimmed by 4 bases and the J gene end by 4 bases; junction bases not matched to a gene: 1. This CDR3 region has 13 residues. This CDR3 is CASSPTGGYGYTF. In DNA form, the CDR3 reads TGCGCCAGCAGCCCGACAGGGGGCTATGGCTACACCTTC.

This chain uses TRBV7-3 with TRBJ1-6; D is perhaps TRBD1 (5 bases). The CDR3 covers 15 residues. V lost 0 bases to trimming and J lost 6 bases, with 9 bases between them. CDR1 is SGHTA and CDR2 is FQGTGA in the germline V gene. CDR3 in DNA: TGTGCCAGCAGCTTAACCGCAGGGTTTAATTCACCCCTCCACTTT. Translation: CASSLTAGFNSPLHF.

This clonotype was observed a few times. V is TRBV7-9 and J is TRBJ1-1; D is uncertain. Trimming pared 11 bases from V and 7 bases from J, leaving 11 bases between. The CDR3 has 10 amino acids. Germline V gives CDR1 SEHNR, CDR2 FQNEAQ (reference sequence). Written as DNA, the CDR3 is TGTGCCCGAGGGCTGGGTGAAGCTTTCTTT. Its translation is CARGLGEAFF.

There are many counts of this clonotype. The CDR3 DNA reads as TGTGCCAGCAGCCAAGGACTAGGTCAAGAGACCCAGTACTTC. Translation gives CASSQGLGQETQYF. The chain links TRBV5-8 to TRBJ2-5, with TRBD2 identical over 7 bases. The germline gives CDR1 SGHTS, CDR2 YDEGEE. The CDR3 runs to 14 residues. V was clipped by 4 bases and J by 2 bases; unmatched bases: 5.

The sample holds a few counts of this clonotype. V and J are TRBV9 and TRBJ2-5; D call uncertain. CDR1 and CDR2 (germline): SGDLS, YYNGEE. This CDR3 is 15 amino acids long. V was trimmed by 4 bases and J by 5 bases, leaving 18 bases between them. The chain's CDR3 is CASSRTITQGETQYF. The CDR3 bases are TGTGCCAGCAGCAGAACAATCACGCAAGGGGAGACCCAGTACTTC.

This chain connects TRBV12-3 or TRBV12-4 to TRBJ2-7; D unresolved. The closer fit of TRBJ2-1 to the DNA end suggests the J call may be wrong. The CDR3 is made up of 14 amino acids. The CDR3 sequence: CASSRLGPHNEQFF. Here the CDR3 DNA reads TGTGCCAGCAGCCGTCTAGGGCCGCACAATGAGCAGTTCTTC.

This clonotype was seen only a few times. V gene TRBV20-1 combines with J gene TRBJ2-1; 8 bases agree with TRBD2. Germline CDR1 reads DFQATT; CDR2 reads SNEGSKA (reference sequence). CDR3 length: 15 residues. Unmatched junction bases numbered 5, after V lost 0 bases and J lost 4 bases. This CDR3 is CSARDRLALYNEQFF. The CDR3 nucleotides are TGCAGTGCTAGAGATCGACTAGCGTTGTACAATGAGCAGTTCTTC.

The rearrangement links TRBV25-1 to TRBJ1-2; D uncertain. The germline V gene has CDR1 MGHDK and CDR2 SYGVNS. V shed 4 bases and J shed 4 bases, with 13 bases lying between them. This CDR3 contains 14 residues. The CDR3 reads CASSGPEVGYGYTF. DNA of the CDR3: TGTGCCAGCAGTGGTCCAGAGGTTGGCTATGGCTACACCTTC.

With respect to this clonotype: Germline is not matched at one junction end, which may reflect a read error. This sequence joins TRBV14 and TRBJ1-1; D remains unclear. The CDR3 loop spans 9 amino acids. Germline CDR1 and CDR2: SGHDN and FVKESK. CDR3 sequence (DNA): TGTGCCAGCAGCCAAGAGTTTTCGTGG. This sequence encodes CASSQEFSW.

The chain couples TRBV6-5 to TRBJ2-7; 9 bases are a match to TRBD1. The CDR3 is 15 residues long. Germline CDR1 and CDR2: MNHEY and SVGAGI. Unmatched junction bases numbered 7, after V lost 5 bases and J lost 2 bases. The CDR3 region has the DNA TGTGCCAGCAGTGACAACCGGGACAGGGCCTACGAGCAGTACTTC. It codes for CASSDNRDRAYEQYF.

The gene calls are TRBV19 and TRBJ2-1; TRBD1 might be the D (6 bases). V gave up 3 bases and J gave up 5 bases, with 14 bases separating them. This CDR3 comprises 15 residues. Germline loops: CDR1 LNHDA, CDR2 SQIVND (reference sequence). The CDR3 here is CASSIIEGVHNEQFF. The CDR3 coding sequence is TGTGCCAGTAGTATCATCGAGGGGGTCCACAATGAGCAGTTCTTC.

The chain carries TRBV2 and TRBJ1-1, with 9 bases aligning to TRBD1. The CDR3 runs 16 residues. Germline CDR1 and CDR2: SNHLY and FYNNEI. The ends lost 2 bases at V and 4 bases at J; junction bases unmatched: 8. This chain's CDR3 is CASSEQDRGGGTEAFF. For the CDR3, the DNA is TGTGCCAGCAGTGAACAGGACAGGGGAGGGGGCACTGAAGCTTTCTTT.

On this clonotype: Mismatch with germline at one junction end may stem from a read error. V gene TRBV7-2 combines with J gene TRBJ2-1, with D perhaps matching TRBD1 or TRBD2 (6 bases each). CDR1 is SGHTA, CDR2 FQGNSA, per germline. This CDR3 has 14 amino acids. The CDR3 DNA follows: TGCGCCAGCAGCTTTACGGGGGCGGACTCAACCCAGTTCTTC. Its protein product is CASSFTGADSTQFF.

The genes are TRBV7-2 and TRBJ2-7; 7 bases fit TRBD2. CDR1 is SGHTA and CDR2 is FQGNSA in the germline V gene. The CDR3 runs 15 residues. V shed 5 bases, J shed 0 bases, and the junction held 7 bases outside the gene matches. In DNA form, the CDR3 reads TGTGCCAGCAGCGGAGGGGCGGGAGCCTCCTACGAGCAGTACTTC. Residues: CASSGGAGASYEQYF. Variable domain in full (rest from reference TRBV7-2 and TRBJ2-7): GAGVSQSPSNKVTEKGKDVELRCDPISGHTALYWYRQSLGQGLEFLIYFQGNSAPDKSGLPSDRFSAERTGGSVSTLTIQRTQQEDSAVYLCASSGGAGASYEQYFGPGTRLTVT.

This clonotype was found once. The V call is TRBV10-3, the J call TRBJ2-3; a possible D gene is TRBD1 (6 bases). The germline V gene has CDR1 ENHRY and CDR2 SYGVKD. Trimming shortened V by 4 bases and J by 11 bases, and 10 bases separated the two germline ends. This CDR3 has 11 residues. CDR3 region: CAISGPGQQYF. The CDR3 region has the DNA TGTGCCATCAGTGGACCGGGACAGCAGTATTTT.

The chain recombines TRBV20-1 with TRBJ1-1; D remains ambiguous. Deletions cut 3 bases from V and 8 bases from J, with 7 bases between. Germline CDR1 is DFQATT and CDR2 is SNEGSKA (reference sequence). CDR3 length equals 10 residues. CDR3 amino acids: CSARRQEAFF. The CDR3 bases are TGCAGTGCTAGGAGGCAGGAAGCTTTCTTT.

Ten or more counts support this clonotype. The gene calls are TRBV7-8 and TRBJ2-7; a weak D match, TRBD1 (5 bases). Trimming pared 4 bases from V and 4 bases from J, leaving 8 bases between. The CDR3 sequence is 12 residues long. Germline V gene lookup returns CDR1 SGHVS and CDR2 FQNEAQ. CDR3 amino acids: CASSSAGYEQYF. In nucleotides, the CDR3 is TGTGCCAGCAGCTCCGCAGGGTACGAGCAGTACTTC.

This clonotype was counted at least ten times. The gene calls are TRBV15 and TRBJ2-5, with D perhaps given as TRBD1 or TRBD2 (6 bases each). The V end was cut by 7 bases, the J end by 7 bases, with 19 bases between. Germline CDR1 reads LNHNV; CDR2 reads YYDKDF (reference sequence). The CDR3 consists of 14 residues. The CDR3 loop reads CATNTSPGGGTQYF. The CDR3 region has the DNA TGTGCCACCAATACTAGCCCCGGAGGGGGGACCCAGTACTTC.

This clonotype was recorded many times. This sequence joins TRBV7-9 and TRBJ2-7; D remains unclear. This CDR3 has 12 residues. With 6 bases removed from V and 9 bases from J, the gap between germline ends came to 15 bases. The germline gives CDR1 SEHNR, CDR2 FQNEAQ (reference sequence). CDR3 residues: CASSSATWRQYF. For the CDR3, the DNA is TGTGCCAGCAGTTCCGCGACTTGGAGGCAGTACTTC.

V and J are TRBV20-1 and TRBJ2-3; D perhaps matches TRBD2 (6 bases). Looked up from germline, CDR1 is DFQATT and CDR2 is SNEGSKA (reference sequence). V lost 0 bases and J lost 2, with 9 bases in between. The CDR3 spans 14 residues. CDR3 protein: CSAREAGFTDTQYF. CDR3 nucleotide sequence: TGCAGTGCTAGAGAGGCGGGATTCACAGATACGCAGTATTTT.

The sample holds many counts of this clonotype. The chain is built from TRBV20-1 and TRBJ2-7, with TRBD1 identical over 12 bases. Germline CDR1 is DFQATT and CDR2 is SNEGSKA (reference sequence). Unmatched junction bases numbered 9, after V lost 5 bases and J lost 1 base. The CDR3 loop spans 16 amino acids. The CDR3 DNA reads as TGCAGTGCTTCACCGGGACAGGGGGCCCCTTCCTACGAGCAGTACTTC. Its translation is CSASPGQGAPSYEQYF.

The CDR3 loop reads CASSLRQGMRGNTIYF. The CDR3 region has the DNA TGTGCCAGCAGCTTACGACAGGGAATGAGGGGAAACACCATATATTTT. The V call is TRBV7-6, the J call TRBJ1-3; 7 nucleotides match TRBD1. The germline V gene has CDR1 SGHVS and CDR2 FNYEAQ. The CDR3 covers 16 residues. V lost 2 bases and J lost 4; bases outside the gene matches: 8. Complete variable domain (other parts from reference TRBV7-6 and TRBJ1-3): GAGVSQSPRYKVTKRGQDVALRCDPISGHVSLYWYRQALGQGPEFLTYFNYEAQQDKSGLPNDRFSAERPEGSISTLTIQRTEQRDSAMYRCASSLRQGMRGNTIYFGEGSWLTVV.

This clonotype was counted between two and nine times. The V call is TRBV30, the J call TRBJ1-5; 8 bases line up with TRBD1. The CDR3 contains 14 residues. After removal of 2 bases from V and 6 bases from J, the junction contained 6 bases not matched to a gene. Germline CDR1 is GTSNPN and CDR2 is SVGIG (reference sequence). The CDR3 DNA follows: TGTGCCTGGAGTACCGGACAGGGAAGTCAGCCCCAGCATTTT. Its protein product is CAWSTGQGSQPQHF. The whole variable domain, remainder taken from reference TRBV30 and TRBJ1-5, is SQTIHQWPATLVQPVGSPLSLECTVEGTSNPNLYWYRQAAGRGLQLLFYSVGIGQISSEVPQNLSASRPQDRQFILSSKKLLLSDSGFYLCAWSTGQGSQPQHFGDGTRLSIL.

The V and J genes are TRBV29-1 and TRBJ1-1, with a tentative D call TRBD1 (5 bases). V lost 4 bases, J lost 0 bases, and 12 bases lay in between. There are 14 residues in the CDR3. The germline gives CDR1 SQVTM, CDR2 ANQGSEA. The CDR3 DNA follows: TGCAGCGTTGCCTGGGGGATGGTGAACACTGAAGCTTTCTTT. Protein product: CSVAWGMVNTEAFF.